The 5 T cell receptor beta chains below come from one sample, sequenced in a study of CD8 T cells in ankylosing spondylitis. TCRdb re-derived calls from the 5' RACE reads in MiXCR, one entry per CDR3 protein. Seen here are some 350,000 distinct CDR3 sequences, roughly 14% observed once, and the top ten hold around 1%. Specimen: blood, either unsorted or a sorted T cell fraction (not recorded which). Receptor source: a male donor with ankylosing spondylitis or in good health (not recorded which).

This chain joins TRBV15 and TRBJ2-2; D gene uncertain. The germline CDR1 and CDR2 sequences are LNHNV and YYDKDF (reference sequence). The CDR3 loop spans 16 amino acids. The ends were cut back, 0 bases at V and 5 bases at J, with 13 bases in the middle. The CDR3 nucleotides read TGTGCCACCAGCAGAGATCTGGCGGCTGCAACCGGGGAGCTGTTTTTT. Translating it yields CATSRDLAAATGELFF.

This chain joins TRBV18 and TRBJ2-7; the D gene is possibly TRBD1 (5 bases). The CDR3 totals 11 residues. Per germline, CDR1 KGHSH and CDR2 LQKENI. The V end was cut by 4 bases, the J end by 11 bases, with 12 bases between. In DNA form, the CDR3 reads TGTGCCAGCTCACACGGCCAGGGAAAGTACTTC. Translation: CASSHGQGKYF.

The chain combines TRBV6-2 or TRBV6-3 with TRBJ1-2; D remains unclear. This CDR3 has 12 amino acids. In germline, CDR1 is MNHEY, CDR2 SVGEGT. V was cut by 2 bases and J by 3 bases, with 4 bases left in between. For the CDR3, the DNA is TGTGCCAGCAGTTACGCGGACTATGGCTACACCTTC. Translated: CASSYADYGYTF.

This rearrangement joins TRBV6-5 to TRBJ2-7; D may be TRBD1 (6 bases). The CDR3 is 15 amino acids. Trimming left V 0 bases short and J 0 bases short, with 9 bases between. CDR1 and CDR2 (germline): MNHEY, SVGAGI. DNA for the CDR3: TGTGCCAGCAGTTACTCTGGGGGCGGCTCCTACGAGCAGTACTTC. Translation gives CASSYSGGGSYEQYF.

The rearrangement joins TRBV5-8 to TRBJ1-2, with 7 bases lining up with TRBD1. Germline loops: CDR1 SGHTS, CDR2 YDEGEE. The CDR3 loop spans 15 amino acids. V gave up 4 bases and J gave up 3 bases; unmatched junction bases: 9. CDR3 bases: TGTGCCAGCAGCCACGCCGGGACAGAAGACTATGGCTACACCTTC. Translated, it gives CASSHAGTEDYGYTF.